This TCR beta chain was identified during a study of blood T cells in healthy people across ages. In regard to this clonotype: The antigen remains unidentified.

Findings and caveats of the study: When set beside aged donors, long-lived donors presented more naive CD4+ cells and higher diversity.

For the second PCR, which ran for roughly 6 to 11 cycles, a sample-barcoded 5' primer and a J-beta primer mix were used. Every sample gave at least 3 million paired-end reads containing CDR3. TCRdb fed the 5' RACE reads into MiXCR, producing one record per CDR3 protein. The sample lists 1.5 million to 1.9 million distinct CDR3 sequences, roughly 43% seen once, with approximately 4.1% in the top ten. A minimum of 7 million PBMCs was isolated per sample. The sequencing sample was made of blood. This TCR derives from a woman between 18 and 29 years old in good health.

CDR3 region: CSASLLITDTQYF. The CDR3, as DNA: TGCAGTGCTAGTTTGTTGATCACAGATACGCAGTATTTT. The chain links TRBV20-1 to TRBJ2-3; no clear D. The CDR3 totals 13 residues. Trimming pared 3 bases from V and 2 bases from J, leaving 9 bases between. The germline V gene has CDR1 DFQATT and CDR2 SNEGSKA (reference sequence).